The 32 T cell receptor beta chains listed next were all sequenced from one sample in a study of glioma-infiltrating T cells. The iRepertoire nested amplicon-rescue multiplex PCR amplified TCR alpha and beta CDR3s from RNA. MiXCR, run by TCRdb on the multiplex PCR reads, gives a single entry per CDR3 protein. The sample has more than 85,000 distinct CDR3 sequences, around a quarter seen once; the top ten hold around a third. The sample consisted of glioma tissue, nonneoplastic brain tissue, or PBMCs (not recorded which). These receptors originate from a human donor with low-grade glioma or glioblastoma, undergoing nonglioma brain surgery, or in good health (not recorded which).

This clonotype came up a few times. The CDR3 loop is CSVATGLSSYEQYF. DNA of the CDR3: TGCAGCGTTGCTACAGGGCTCAGCTCCTACGAGCAGTACTTC. The rearrangement links TRBV29-1 to TRBJ2-7; the D gene is possibly TRBD1 (6 bases). The germline V gene encodes CDR1 SQVTM and CDR2 ANQGSEA. The CDR3 loop spans 14 amino acids. Trimming cost V 4 bases and J 0 bases, with 13 bases left between them.

In the case of this clonotype: This may arise from a read error, as a much more abundant clone is one base away. The V call is TRBV29-1, the J call TRBJ1-2, with D unclear. The CDR3 length is 8 residues. Germline lookup yields CDR1 SQVTM and CDR2 ANQGSEA. The CDR3 reads CSVIAGSF. The DNA of the CDR3 is TGCAGCGTTATTGCCGGGTCCTTC.

This clonotype was seen ten or more times. The chain combines TRBV19 with TRBJ2-7; 9 bases match TRBD1. V was pared by 9 bases and J by 0 bases, with 6 bases of the junction left unmatched. CDR1 LNHDA and CDR2 SQIVND come from the germline V gene (reference sequence). The length of the CDR3 is 14 residues. The CDR3 loop reads CASRRTGVSYEQYF. As DNA, the CDR3 is TGTGCCAGCCGGCGGACAGGGGTCTCCTACGAGCAGTACTTC.

This clonotype showed up many times. This chain uses TRBV25-1 with TRBJ2-7; no clear D. Germline CDR1 and CDR2: MGHDK and SYGVNS. The CDR3 has 12 residues. Trimming cost V 3 bases and J 6 bases, with 9 bases left between them. The CDR3 DNA is TGTGCCAGCAGTGACCCTACTCGCGAGCAGTACTTC. Encoded protein: CASSDPTREQYF.

Comments on this clonotype: Since a much larger clone is just one base distant, this may be a read error. The chain carries TRBV24-1 and TRBJ2-5, with D tentatively TRBD1 or TRBD2 (5 bases each). Germline V gene sequence: CDR1 KGHDR, CDR2 SFDVKD. V lost 4 bases and J 2 bases, leaving 16 bases between the germline ends. The CDR3 has 16 amino acids. The CDR3 coding sequence is TGTGCCACCAGTGACTCCGGGGCTAGGCTTCAAGAGACCCAGTACTTC. This translates into CATSDSGARLQETQYF.

CDR3: CASSVGRQGANTEAFF. The DNA of the CDR3 is TGTGCCAGCAGCGTAGGGAGACAGGGGGCGAACACTGAAGCTTTCTTT. The chain links TRBV9 to TRBJ1-1; 10 bases map to TRBD1. J lost 1 base, V lost 0 bases, and 3 bases had no gene match. CDR1 and CDR2 from the germline V gene are SGDLS and YYNGEE. This CDR3 is built from 16 residues.

V and J are TRBV5-1 and TRBJ2-1, with 7 bases matching TRBD2. The CDR3 covers 13 residues. V was pared by 4 bases and J by 8 bases, with 6 bases of the junction left unmatched. CDR1 SGHRS and CDR2 YFSETQ come from the germline V gene. The CDR3 region is CASSKTSTHEQFF. In nucleotides, the CDR3 is TGCGCCAGCAGCAAGACTAGCACCCATGAGCAGTTCTTC.

This clonotype occurred many times. The rearrangement uses TRBV7-9 and TRBJ2-1, with 8 bases aligning to TRBD1. Per germline, CDR1 SEHNR and CDR2 FQNEAQ (reference sequence). J lost 2 bases, V lost 3 bases, and 6 bases had no gene match. The CDR3 is 16 residues long. The CDR3 DNA sequence: TGTGCCAGCAGCTTCCGGCGGACAGGGACCTACAATGAGCAGTTCTTC. This sequence encodes CASSFRRTGTYNEQFF.

This clonotype was found many times. The chain joins TRBV7-2 to TRBJ2-1; D possibly uses TRBD1 or TRBD2 (5 bases each). Trimming pared 1 base from V and 8 bases from J, leaving 12 bases between. This CDR3 is built from 14 residues. Germline V gene data show CDR1 as SGHTA and CDR2 as FQGNSA. CDR3 DNA sequence: TGTGCCAGCAGCTTAGGCAGGGAGCGCCATGAGCAGTTCTTC. Translation: CASSLGRERHEQFF.

The table lists this clonotype with many counts. V is TRBV5-4 and J is TRBJ2-7; 9 bases agree with TRBD1. CDR3 size: 15 residues. J gave up 3 bases and V 2 bases, and 6 bases lay outside the gene matches. CDR1 is SGHNT, CDR2 YYREEE, per germline (reference sequence). For the CDR3, the DNA is TGTGCCAGCAGCTTAGGGACAGGGTGGGTCTACGAGCAGTACTTC. This gives the protein CASSLGTGWVYEQYF. The full variable domain, in which reference TRBV5-4 and TRBJ2-7 provide the parts outside the CDR3, is ETGVTQSPTHLIKTRGQQVTLRCSSQSGHNTVSWYQQALGQGPQFIFQYYREEENGRGNFPPRFSGLQFPNYSSELNVNALELDDSALYLCASSLGTGWVYEQYFGPGTRLTVT.

Remarks on this clonotype: It may be a read error: a sequence one base away is much more abundant. The chain uses TRBV11-2 and TRBJ2-3, with D possibly matching TRBD1 (5 bases). In germline, CDR1 is SGHAT, CDR2 FQNNGV. The CDR3 extends over 15 amino acids. The V gene lost 5 bases and the J gene lost 1 base, with 13 bases spanning the gap. The CDR3 DNA reads as TGTGCCAGCAGCCACGGAAAAGGGGGCACAGATACGCAGTATTTT. Translated, it gives CASSHGKGGTDTQYF.

This clonotype has ten or more counts. The V and J genes are TRBV18 and TRBJ2-5; D ambiguous. Germline V CDR1 and CDR2: KGHSH, LQKENI. CDR3 length: 14 amino acids. V shed 0 bases and J shed 4 bases, with 9 bases lying between them. The CDR3 spells CASSPPERRETQYF. The CDR3 region has the DNA TGTGCCAGCTCACCACCGGAGAGGCGAGAGACCCAGTACTTC.

This clonotype was detected ten times or more. The chain has TRBV29-1 and TRBJ2-7; a possible D gene is TRBD1 (6 bases). Deletions cut 1 base from V and 3 bases from J, with 10 bases between. The CDR3 extends over 13 amino acids. CDR1 is SQVTM, CDR2 ANQGSEA, per germline. The CDR3 coding sequence is TGCAGCGTTGAAGGGGGACATAGCTACGAGCAGTACTTC. Translated, it gives CSVEGGHSYEQYF.

This clonotype showed up just a few times. This chain links TRBV6-1 with TRBJ1-6; TRBD1 is a possible D gene (5 bases). The CDR3 loop spans 14 amino acids. CDR1 MNHNS and CDR2 SASEGT come from the germline V gene. V was clipped by 6 bases and J by 5 bases, with 11 bases between them. The CDR3 here is CASRDSRNNSPLHF. DNA of the CDR3: TGTGCCAGCAGAGACAGCCGAAATAATTCACCCCTCCACTTT.

This chain connects TRBV7-2 to TRBJ2-3; the match to TRBD2 covers 13 bases. With 3 bases clipped from V and 4 bases from J, the junction kept 7 bases outside the gene matches. Germline CDR1 is SGHTA and CDR2 is FQGNSA. The CDR3 covers 17 residues. DNA for the CDR3: TGTGCCAGCAGCTTGGGGGGGGGACTAGCGGGATCAGATACGCAGTATTTT. It encodes CASSLGGGLAGSDTQYF.

This clonotype was detected many times. The V and J genes are TRBV7-9 and TRBJ1-1; D ambiguous. The germline gives CDR1 SEHNR, CDR2 FQNEAQ (reference sequence). CDR3 length: 14 residues. V was pared by 5 bases and J by 1 base, with 11 bases between. The CDR3 DNA sequence: TGTGCCAGCAGCCCCGACACCCGGAACACTGAAGCTTTCTTT. Protein sequence: CASSPDTRNTEAFF.

Ten or more counts support this clonotype. This chain connects TRBV6-6 to TRBJ2-5; no firm D call. With 2 bases removed from V and 1 base from J, the gap between germline ends came to 11 bases. There are 15 residues in the CDR3. The germline V gene encodes CDR1 MNHNY and CDR2 SVGAGI (reference sequence). In nucleotides, the CDR3 is TGTGCCAGCAGTTACACGACCCTACCCCAAGAGACCCAGTACTTC. Translation gives CASSYTTLPQETQYF.

This clonotype was seen at least ten times. The chain combines TRBV27 with TRBJ2-3, with 12 bases lining up with TRBD2. CDR3 length: 16 residues. The germline V gene encodes CDR1 MNHEY and CDR2 SMNVEV (reference sequence). With 6 bases clipped from V and 4 bases from J, the junction kept 8 bases outside the gene matches. CDR3 in DNA: TGTGCCAGCAGGCGGACTAGCGGGATTTGGGCAGATACGCAGTATTTT. Translation: CASRRTSGIWADTQYF.

About this clonotype itself: This may stem from a read error, because a much larger clone lies one nucleotide away. This chain connects TRBV7-2 to TRBJ1-4; the D gene is possibly TRBD1 (6 bases). CDR3 length: 15 residues. CDR1 is SGHTA, CDR2 FQGNSA, per germline. The DNA of the CDR3 is TGTGCCAGCAGCCTCCGCAGGGGACCGGGAGAAAGACTGTTTTTT. Translating gives CASSLRRGPGERLFF.

This clonotype was observed many times. The V call is TRBV4-1, the J call TRBJ2-1; no reliable D call. V was clipped by 1 base and J by 0 bases, with 7 bases between them. Germline lookup yields CDR1 MGHRA and CDR2 YSYEKL. The CDR3 length is 15 residues. Here the CDR3 DNA reads TGCGCCAGCAGCCAAGGTAGGGCCTCCTACAATGAGCAGTTCTTC. The encoded protein is CASSQGRASYNEQFF.

This clonotype was detected many times. The CDR3 spells CASSIAGGKNIQYF. CDR3 nucleotides: TGTGCCAGCAGTATCGCGGGAGGGAAAAACATTCAGTACTTC. J is TRBJ2-4 and V is TRBV28; TRBD2 agrees at 9 bases. The CDR3 is 14 residues long. V lost 5 bases to trimming and J lost 4 bases; unmatched junction nucleotides: 3. Germline CDR1 and CDR2: MDHEN and SYDVKM. The full variable domain, with the rest looked up from reference TRBV28 and TRBJ2-4, is DVKVTQSSRYLVKRTGEKVFLECVQDMDHENMFWYRQDPGLGLRLIYFSYDVKMKEKGDIPEGYSVSREKKERFSLILESASTNQTSMYLCASSIAGGKNIQYFGAGTRLSVL.

The chain is built from TRBV7-8 and TRBJ1-3; tentatively, D is TRBD1 (6 bases). Per germline, CDR1 SGHVS and CDR2 FQNEAQ. V was clipped by 3 bases and J by 0 bases, with 15 bases between them. The CDR3 extends over 17 amino acids. The CDR3 sequence is CASSLTFGQRSGNTIYF. The DNA for the CDR3 is TGTGCCAGCAGCTTGACTTTTGGACAGCGCTCTGGAAACACCATATATTTT.

This clonotype appeared many times. The rearrangement links TRBV20-1 to TRBJ2-2; 8 bases are a match to TRBD1. This CDR3 comprises 15 residues. V trimming: 2 bases; J trimming: 4 bases; junction bases outside the gene matches: 6. Germline V gene data show CDR1 as DFQATT and CDR2 as SNEGSKA (reference sequence). In nucleotides, the CDR3 is TGCAGTGCTAGACGCAGGGGGCGCTTCACCGGGGAGCTGTTTTTT. Translation gives CSARRRGRFTGELFF.

This clonotype was counted a single time. A single base separates this from a much larger clone, so it may be a read error. The chain combines TRBV29-1 with TRBJ2-1; no definite D call. Germline CDR1 SQVTM, CDR2 ANQGSEA. The germline V and J ends were trimmed by 7 bases and 4 bases, with 14 bases remaining between them. The CDR3 sequence is 13 residues long. The CDR3: CSAAEFGYNEQFF. The CDR3 DNA reads TGCAGCGCCGCGGAATTTGGGTACAATGAGCAGTTCTTC.

This clonotype was observed many times. This chain links TRBV28 with TRBJ2-7; TRBD2 might be the D (6 bases). The CDR3 contains 14 residues. V was pared by 6 bases and J by 2 bases, with 14 bases between. Per germline, CDR1 MDHEN and CDR2 SYDVKM. The CDR3 protein is CASRLSGPPYEQYF. CDR3 sequence (DNA): TGTGCCAGCAGACTTAGCGGCCCTCCCTACGAGCAGTACTTC.

This clonotype appeared many times. J is TRBJ2-3 and V is TRBV7-8; 8 nucleotides agree with TRBD1. This CDR3 comprises 14 residues. The germline gives CDR1 SGHVS, CDR2 FQNEAQ. V gave up 4 bases and J gave up 0 bases; unmatched junction bases: 0. In nucleotides, the CDR3 is TGTGCCAGCAGCTGGGACAGGAGCACAGATACGCAGTATTTT. This translates into CASSWDRSTDTQYF.

The table lists this clonotype with many counts. J is TRBJ1-6 and V is TRBV20-1; TRBD1 might be the D (5 bases). The germline V gene encodes CDR1 DFQATT and CDR2 SNEGSKA (reference sequence). V gave up 1 base and J gave up 8 bases, with 12 bases separating them. The CDR3 consists of 14 residues. As DNA, the CDR3 is TGCAGTGCTAGAGTCGGGACCGCTCATTCACCCCTCCACTTT. Translating it yields CSARVGTAHSPLHF.

This clonotype was counted at least ten times. The chain couples TRBV6-1 to TRBJ1-5; D perhaps matches TRBD1 (5 bases). Trimming pared 3 bases from V and 1 base from J, leaving 13 bases between. The CDR3 length is 16 residues. The V gene's germline CDR1 is MNHNS and CDR2 SASEGT. The CDR3 is CASSDSPGRSNQPQHF. In DNA, the CDR3 is TGTGCCAGCAGTGACAGCCCGGGGCGAAGCAATCAGCCCCAGCATTTT.

This clonotype was found a few times. V gene TRBV3-1 combines with J gene TRBJ1-5; 9 bases fit TRBD1. The germline gives CDR1 LGHDT, CDR2 YNNKEL (reference sequence). The CDR3 contains 17 residues. With 1 base clipped from V and 0 bases from J, the junction kept 4 bases outside the gene matches. CDR3 amino acids: CASSQGYRGHSNQPQHF. The CDR3, as DNA: TGTGCCAGCAGCCAAGGGTACAGGGGGCATAGCAATCAGCCCCAGCATTTT.

The sample holds many counts of this clonotype. V usage is TRBV20-1 and J usage is TRBJ1-5, with unresolved D. The CDR3 is made up of 11 amino acids. V was trimmed by 2 bases and J by 6 bases, leaving 5 bases between them. Germline CDR1 reads DFQATT; CDR2 reads SNEGSKA (reference sequence). DNA of the CDR3: TGCAGTGCTAGACTTGGTCAGCCCCAGCATTTT. Protein: CSARLGQPQHF.

This chain links TRBV13 with TRBJ2-5; 7 bases map to TRBD1. V lost 4 bases, J lost 1 base, and 6 bases stayed unmatched. CDR3 length: 15 residues. In germline, CDR1 is PRHDT, CDR2 FYEKMQ (reference sequence). This CDR3 reads CASSSLQGLQETQYF. CDR3 nucleotides: TGTGCCAGCAGCTCCCTACAGGGGCTCCAAGAGACCCAGTACTTC. Together with reference TRBV13 and TRBJ2-5, the CDR3 gives the full variable domain: AAGVIQSPRHLIKEKRETATLKCYPIPRHDTVYWYQQGPGQDPQFLISFYEKMQSDKGSIPDRFSAQQFSDYHSELNMSSLELGDSALYFCASSSLQGLQETQYFGPGTRLLVL.

On this clonotype itself: Being one base from a much bigger clone, this may be a read error. The chain links TRBV7-9 to TRBJ1-4, with 8 bases that match TRBD1. The CDR3 length is 14 residues. Germline V gene lookup returns CDR1 SEHNR and CDR2 FQNEAQ (reference sequence). DNA for the CDR3: TGTGCCAGCAGCTTCACAGGGGGGGGGGAAAGACTGTTTTTT. It specifies CASSFTGGGERLFF.